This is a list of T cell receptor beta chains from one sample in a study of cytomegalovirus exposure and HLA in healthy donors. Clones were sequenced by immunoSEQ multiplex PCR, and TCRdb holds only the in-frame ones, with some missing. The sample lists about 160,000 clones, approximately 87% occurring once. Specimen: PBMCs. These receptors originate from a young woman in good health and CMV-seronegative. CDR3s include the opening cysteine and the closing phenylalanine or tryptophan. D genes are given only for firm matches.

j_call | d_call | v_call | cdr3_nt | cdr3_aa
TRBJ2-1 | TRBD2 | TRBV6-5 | TGTGCCAGCATGTCGCGGGGGGTCTACAATGAGCAGTTCTTC | CASMSRGVYNEQFF
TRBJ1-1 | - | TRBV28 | TGTGCCAGCAGCCCAGGGCACACTGAAGCTTTCTTT | CASSPGHTEAFF
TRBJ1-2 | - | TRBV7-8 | TGTGCCAGCAGTCCAGGTCGAGGCTATGGCTACACCTTC | CASSPGRGYGYTF
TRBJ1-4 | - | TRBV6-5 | TGTGCCAGCAGTCCCCCGGACGAGGAAAAACTGTTTTTT | CASSPPDEEKLFF
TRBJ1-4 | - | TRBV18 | TGTGCCAGCTCACCACGAGGCGCAACTAATGAAAAACTGTTTTTT | CASSPRGATNEKLFF
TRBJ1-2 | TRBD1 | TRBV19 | TGTGCCAGTAGTACAGGAGACAGGGTAACGGCTGGCTACACCTTC | CASSTGDRVTAGYTF
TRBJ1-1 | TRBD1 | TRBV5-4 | TGTGCCAGCAGCGAGGGACAGGGATACACTGAAGCTTTCTTT | CASSEGQGYTEAFF
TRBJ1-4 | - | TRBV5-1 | TGCGCCAGCAGCTCCAAAACACGTCCCGACAGGCTCGCAACTAATGAAAAACTGTTTTTT | CASSSKTRPDRLATNEKLFF
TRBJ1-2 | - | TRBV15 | TGTGCCACCAGCAGAGAAACTAACTATGGCTACACCTTC | CATSRETNYGYTF
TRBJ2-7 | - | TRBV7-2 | TGTGCCAGCAGCTTAGGGAGCGCCTACGAGCAGTACTTC | CASSLGSAYEQYF
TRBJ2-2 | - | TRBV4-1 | TGCGCCAGCAGCCAAGTGGCCGTCACCGGGGAGCTGTTTTTT | CASSQVAVTGELFF
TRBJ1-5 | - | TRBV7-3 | TGTGCCAGCAGCTTAACGGGGCCCAATCAGCCCCAGCATTTT | CASSLTGPNQPQHF
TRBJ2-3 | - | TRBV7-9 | TGTGCCAGCAGCTTGGGACAACGCACAGATACGCAGTATTTT | CASSLGQRTDTQYF
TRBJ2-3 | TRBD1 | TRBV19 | TGTGCCAGTAGTATACTCGGCAGGGGGCTAGGGTCAGATACGCAGTATTTT | CASSILGRGLGSDTQYF
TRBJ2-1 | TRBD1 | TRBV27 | TGTGCCAGCAGACAGGGGACGTACAATGAGCAGTTCTTC | CASRQGTYNEQFF
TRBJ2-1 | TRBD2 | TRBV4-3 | TGCGCCAGCAGCCAAGTCGGGGGAGGGAGTGAGCAGTTCTTC | CASSQVGGGSEQFF
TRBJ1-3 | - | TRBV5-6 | TGTGCCAGCAGCGCAGGAGAAGGAAACACCATATATTTT | CASSAGEGNTIYF
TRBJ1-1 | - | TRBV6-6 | TGTGCCAGCAATTACGATTCGATCCGGGGGGACACTGAAGCTTTCTTT | CASNYDSIRGDTEAFF
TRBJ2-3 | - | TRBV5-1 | TGCGCCAGCAGCTTGACCCCAGATACGCAGTATTTT | CASSLTPDTQYF